This T cell receptor (beta chain) was captured by sequencing in a study of vaccination and CD4 T cells after COVID-19. For the study at large: The cells were exposed to overlapping spike peptides originating from SARS-CoV-2, HCoV-NL63, HCoV-OC43 and HCoV-229E for stimulation. Study observations and caveats: Convalescent patients' median share of reactive clones seen only post-vaccination was over 65%. Spike mono-reactivity was found in 304 of 307 vaccine-specific clones from convalescent patients.

The treatment was: roughly 10-day PBMC culture with coronavirus spike peptide pools or control peptides (ViraFEST assay). CD4+ T cells that had been cultured provided DNA sequenced with the Oncomine TCR Beta short-read assay. Cultures of CD4+ T cells served as the source for extracting genomic DNA. TCRdb re-called the PCR reads with MiXCR, one entry per CDR3 protein. This repertoire shows about 30,000 distinct CDR3 sequences, about 66% found once; its top ten account for 17%. Comments on this clonotype: Its target is not known.

Germline CDR1 is LNHDA and CDR2 is SQIVND (reference sequence). CDR3 length: 15 amino acids. V was clipped by 7 bases and J by 3 bases, with 16 bases between them. The chain uses TRBV19 and TRBJ1-5, with no clear D. Sample: CD4+ T cells from blood, cultured in vitro, taken after SARS-CoV-2 vaccination. This sequence originates from a human donor who received a COVID-19 vaccine. CDR3 residues: CASNVDTADNQPQHF. The CDR3 DNA is TGTGCCAGTAATGTTGATACAGCAGACAATCAGCCCCAGCATTTT.